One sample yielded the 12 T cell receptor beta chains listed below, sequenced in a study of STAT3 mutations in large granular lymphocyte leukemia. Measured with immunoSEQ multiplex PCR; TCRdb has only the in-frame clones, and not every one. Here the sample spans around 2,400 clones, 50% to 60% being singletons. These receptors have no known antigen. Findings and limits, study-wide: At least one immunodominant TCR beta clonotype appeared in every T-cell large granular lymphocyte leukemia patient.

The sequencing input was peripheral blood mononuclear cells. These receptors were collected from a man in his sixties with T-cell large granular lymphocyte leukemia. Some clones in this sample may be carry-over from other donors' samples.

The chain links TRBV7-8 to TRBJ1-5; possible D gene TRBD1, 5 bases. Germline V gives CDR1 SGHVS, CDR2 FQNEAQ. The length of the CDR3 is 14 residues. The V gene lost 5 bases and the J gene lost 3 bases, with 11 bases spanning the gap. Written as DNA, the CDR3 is TGTGCCAGCAGCGCACGACAGTTCAATCAGCCCCAGCATTTT. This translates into CASSARQFNQPQHF.

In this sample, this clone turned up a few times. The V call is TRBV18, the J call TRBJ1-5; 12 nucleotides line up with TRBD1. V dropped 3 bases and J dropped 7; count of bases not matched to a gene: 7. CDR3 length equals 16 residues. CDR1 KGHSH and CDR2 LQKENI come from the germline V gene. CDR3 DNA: TGTGCCAGCTCACCTACAGGAGGGACAGGGGGCCAGCCCCAGCATTTT. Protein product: CASSPTGGTGGQPQHF.

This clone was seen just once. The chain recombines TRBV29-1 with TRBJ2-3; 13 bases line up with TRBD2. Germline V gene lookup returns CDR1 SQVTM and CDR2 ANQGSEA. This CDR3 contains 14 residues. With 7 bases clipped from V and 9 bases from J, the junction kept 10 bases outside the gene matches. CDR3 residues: CSAEGLAGRGTQYF. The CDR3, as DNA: TGCAGCGCGGAGGGACTAGCGGGAAGGGGGACGCAGTATTTT.

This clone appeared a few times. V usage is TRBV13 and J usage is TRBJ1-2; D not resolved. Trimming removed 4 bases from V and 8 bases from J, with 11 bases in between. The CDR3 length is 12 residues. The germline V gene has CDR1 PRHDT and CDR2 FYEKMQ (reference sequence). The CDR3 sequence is CASSSLESGYTF. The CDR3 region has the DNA TGTGCCAGCAGCTCTTTGGAGTCAGGCTACACCTTC.

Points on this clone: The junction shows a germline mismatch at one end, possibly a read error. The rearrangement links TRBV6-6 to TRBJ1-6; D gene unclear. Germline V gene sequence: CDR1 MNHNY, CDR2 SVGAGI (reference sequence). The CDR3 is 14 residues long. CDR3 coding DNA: TGTGCCAGCAGTTACGGGTCCTTTAATTCACCCCTCCACTTT. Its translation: CASSYGSFNSPLHF.

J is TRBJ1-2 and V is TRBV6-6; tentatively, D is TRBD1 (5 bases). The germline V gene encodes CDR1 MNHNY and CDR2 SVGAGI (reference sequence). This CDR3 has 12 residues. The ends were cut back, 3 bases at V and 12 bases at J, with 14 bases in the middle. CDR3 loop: CASSYGGTDDTF. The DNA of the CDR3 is TGTGCCAGCAGTTATGGGGGGACGGACGACACCTTC.

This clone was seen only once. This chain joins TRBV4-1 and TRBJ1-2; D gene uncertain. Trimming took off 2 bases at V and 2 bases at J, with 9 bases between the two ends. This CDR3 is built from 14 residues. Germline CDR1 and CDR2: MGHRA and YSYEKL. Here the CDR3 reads CASSQTAYNYGYTF. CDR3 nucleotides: TGCGCCAGCAGCCAAACAGCGTACAACTATGGCTACACCTTC.

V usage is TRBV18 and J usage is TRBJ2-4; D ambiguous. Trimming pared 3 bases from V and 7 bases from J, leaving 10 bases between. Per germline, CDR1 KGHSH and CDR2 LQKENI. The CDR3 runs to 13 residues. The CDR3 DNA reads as TGTGCCAGCTCACCCCCCGTGGGCAACATTCAGTACTTC. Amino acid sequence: CASSPPVGNIQYF.

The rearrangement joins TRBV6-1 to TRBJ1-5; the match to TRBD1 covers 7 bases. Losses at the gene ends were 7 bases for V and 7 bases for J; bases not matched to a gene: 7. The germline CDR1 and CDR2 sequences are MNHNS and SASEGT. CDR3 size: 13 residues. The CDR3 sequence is CASTDTQGQPQHF. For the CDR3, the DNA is TGTGCCAGCACGGATACACAGGGGCAGCCCCAGCATTTT.

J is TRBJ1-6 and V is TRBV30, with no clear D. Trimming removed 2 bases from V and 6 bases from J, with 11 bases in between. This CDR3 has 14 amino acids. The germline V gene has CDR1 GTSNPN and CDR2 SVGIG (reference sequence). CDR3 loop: CAWSSGLSNSPLHF. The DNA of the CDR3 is TGTGCCTGGAGTTCCGGGCTAAGTAATTCACCCCTCCACTTT.

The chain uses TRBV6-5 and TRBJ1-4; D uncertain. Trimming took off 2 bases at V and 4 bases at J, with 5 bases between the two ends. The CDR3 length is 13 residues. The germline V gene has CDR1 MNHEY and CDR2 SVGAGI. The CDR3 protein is CASSYQNNEKLFF. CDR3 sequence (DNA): TGTGCCAGCAGTTACCAGAATAATGAAAAACTGTTTTTT.

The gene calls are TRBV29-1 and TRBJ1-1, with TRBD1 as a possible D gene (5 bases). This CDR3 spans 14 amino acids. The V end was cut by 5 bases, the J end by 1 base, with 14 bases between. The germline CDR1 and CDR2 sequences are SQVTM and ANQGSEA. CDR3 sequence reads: CSVLPGGANTEAFF. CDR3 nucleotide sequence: TGCAGCGTTCTGCCAGGCGGGGCGAACACTGAAGCTTTCTTT.